The T cell receptor beta chain under discussion was sequenced for a study of shared clonotypes between healthy human individuals. This CDR3 comprises 13 residues. V dropped 5 bases and J dropped 10 bases, with 15 bases sitting between them. CDR1 is SGHTA, CDR2 FQGNSA, per germline. The method was immunoSEQ multiplex PCR; TCRdb's version includes in-frame clones alone and lacks a portion of them. The sample lists some 500,000 clones, approximately 95% seen once, with approximately 0.06% in the top ten. The rearrangement joins TRBV7-2 to TRBJ1-5; tentatively, D is TRBD1 (5 bases). Sequencing used naive CD4+ T cells sorted from blood. Subset specified: CD45RA+ positively selected. The source is a woman in her thirties in good health. The DNA for the CDR3 is TGTGCCAGCAGCCAAACCGACAGCCTCCCCCAGCATTTT. Translation gives CASSQTDSLPQHF. Combining the CDR3 with reference TRBV7-2 and TRBJ1-5 gives the whole variable domain GAGVSQSPSNKVTEKGKDVELRCDPISGHTALYWYRQSLGQGLEFLIYFQGNSAPDKSGLPSDRFSAERTGGSVSTLTIQRTQQEDSAVYLCASSQTDSLPQHFGDGTRLSIL.